The source of this TCR beta chain is a study of blood T cell repertoires in COVID-19. Across the whole study: Sample material is recorded as cDNA or gDNA derived from T cells, B-cell-depleted T cells, or PBMCs.

Per the study methods: Counts of nucleated cells, estimated from reference gene primer amplification, were obtained. Sequencing was performed with immunoSEQ multiplex PCR; in TCRdb, only in-frame clones are kept and a portion is missing. The DNA was the basis for D and trimming; V, J and clone size are from that table. The profile shows around 62,000 clones, more than 75% of them singletons. CDR3 length: 12 residues. V gave up 4 bases and J gave up 3 bases, with 10 bases separating them. Looked up from germline, CDR1 is SQVTM and CDR2 is ANQGSEA. Participant ages covered roughly 18 to 89 years across around 22 US areas. Participant-given clinical history determined each cohort assignment.

The rearrangement uses TRBV29-1 and TRBJ2-7; D gene uncertain. The clonotype originates from a woman aged 40 to 49 who had recovered from COVID-19. The sequencing sample was made of PBMCs or T cells enriched from blood (not recorded which). The CDR3 reads CSVGGENYEQYF. The CDR3 bases are TGCAGCGTTGGAGGTGAAAACTACGAGCAGTACTTC.